Below are 2 T cell receptor beta chains sequenced from a single sample in a study of cytomegalovirus exposure and HLA in healthy donors. The PCR employed 60 Vbeta primers together with 13 Jbeta primers. Libraries were prepared by immunoSEQ multiplex PCR; TCRdb keeps only in-frame clonotypes and omits some of them. The sample lists some 200,000 clones, 55% to 75% occurring once. The sample taken for sequencing was PBMCs. The receptors were sampled from a man aged 35 to 55 in good health and CMV-seropositive.

The V call is TRBV5-1, the J call TRBJ2-3; perhaps TRBD1 as D (5 bases). Trimming shortened V by 1 base and J by 3 bases, and 15 bases separated the two germline ends. Per germline, CDR1 SGHRS and CDR2 YFSETQ. The CDR3 is made up of 16 amino acids. CDR3 nucleotide sequence: TGCGCCAGCAGCTTGTCAGGGTTAATGAGGACAGATACGCAGTATTTT. Protein: CASSLSGLMRTDTQYF.

This rearrangement joins TRBV28 to TRBJ2-7; no reliable D call. The CDR3 sequence is 11 residues long. Trimming left V 3 bases short and J 6 bases short, with 6 bases between. Germline lookup yields CDR1 MDHEN and CDR2 SYDVKM. DNA of the CDR3: TGTGCCAGCAGTTTCTACGGCGAGCAGTACTTC. It codes for CASSFYGEQYF.